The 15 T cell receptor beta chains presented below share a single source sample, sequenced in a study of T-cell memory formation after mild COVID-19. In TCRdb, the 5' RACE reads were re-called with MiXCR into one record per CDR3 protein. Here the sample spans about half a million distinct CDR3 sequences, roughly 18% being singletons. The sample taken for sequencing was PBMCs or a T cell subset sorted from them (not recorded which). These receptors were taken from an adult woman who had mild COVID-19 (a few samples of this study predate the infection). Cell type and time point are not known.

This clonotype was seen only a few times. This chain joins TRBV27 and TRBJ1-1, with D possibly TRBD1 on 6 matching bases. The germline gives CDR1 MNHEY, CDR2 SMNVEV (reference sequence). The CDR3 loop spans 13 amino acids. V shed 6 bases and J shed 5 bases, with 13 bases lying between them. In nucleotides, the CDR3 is TGTGCCAGCAGGATTTCAGGGGAGACTGAAGCTTTCTTT. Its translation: CASRISGETEAFF.

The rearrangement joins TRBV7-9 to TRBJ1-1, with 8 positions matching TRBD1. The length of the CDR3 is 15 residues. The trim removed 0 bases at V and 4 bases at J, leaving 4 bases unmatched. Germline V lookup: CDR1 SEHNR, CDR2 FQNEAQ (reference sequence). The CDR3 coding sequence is TGTGCCAGCAGCTTAGCCGGACAGGGCGTCACTGAAGCTTTCTTT. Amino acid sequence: CASSLAGQGVTEAFF. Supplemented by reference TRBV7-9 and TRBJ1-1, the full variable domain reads DTGVSQNPRHKITKRGQNVTFRCDPISEHNRLYWYRQTLGQGPEFLTYFQNEAQLEKSRLLSDRFSAERPKGSFSTLEIQRTEQGDSAMYLCASSLAGQGVTEAFFGQGTRLTVV.

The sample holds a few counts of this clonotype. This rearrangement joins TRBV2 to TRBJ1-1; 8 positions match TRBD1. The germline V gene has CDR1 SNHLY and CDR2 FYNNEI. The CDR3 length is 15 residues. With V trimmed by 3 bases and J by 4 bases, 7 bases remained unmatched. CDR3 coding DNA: TGTGCCAGCAGTGATCAAGGACAGGGCATCACTGAAGCTTTCTTT. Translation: CASSDQGQGITEAFF.

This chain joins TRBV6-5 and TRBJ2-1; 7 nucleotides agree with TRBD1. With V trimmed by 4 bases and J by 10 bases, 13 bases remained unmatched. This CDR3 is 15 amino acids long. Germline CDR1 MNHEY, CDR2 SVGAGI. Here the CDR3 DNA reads TGTGCCAGCAGTTCCCATACTTCGACAGGGTGGGAGCAGTTCTTC. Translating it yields CASSSHTSTGWEQFF.

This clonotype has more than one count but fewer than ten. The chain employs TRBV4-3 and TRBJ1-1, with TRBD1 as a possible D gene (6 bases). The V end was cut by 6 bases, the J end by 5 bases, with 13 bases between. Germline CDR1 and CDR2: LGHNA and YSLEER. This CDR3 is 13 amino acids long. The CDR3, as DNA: TGCGCCAGCAGTTCAGGGGAAGGGACTGAAGCTTTCTTT. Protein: CASSSGEGTEAFF.

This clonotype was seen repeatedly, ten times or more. CDR3 coding DNA: TGTGCCACCAGTGACTCTGGACTAGCGGGGGCCACAGATACGCAGTATTTT. Amino acids: CATSDSGLAGATDTQYF. The chain recombines TRBV24-1 with TRBJ2-3; the match to TRBD2 covers 13 bases. The germline V gene has CDR1 KGHDR and CDR2 SFDVKD. The CDR3 is 17 residues long. The trim removed 4 bases at V and 2 bases at J, leaving 5 bases unmatched.

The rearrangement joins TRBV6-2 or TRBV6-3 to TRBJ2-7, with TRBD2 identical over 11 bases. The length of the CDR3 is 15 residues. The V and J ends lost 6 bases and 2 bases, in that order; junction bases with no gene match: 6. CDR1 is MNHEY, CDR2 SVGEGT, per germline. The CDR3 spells CASRSLAGEAYEQYF. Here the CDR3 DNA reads TGTGCCAGCAGATCACTAGCGGGAGAGGCCTACGAGCAGTACTTC.

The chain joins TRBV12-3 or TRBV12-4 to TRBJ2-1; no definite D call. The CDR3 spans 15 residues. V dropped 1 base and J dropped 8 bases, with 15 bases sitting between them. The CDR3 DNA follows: TGTGCCAGCAGTTTAGGGAGAAACCCAAGGGATGAGCAGTTCTTC. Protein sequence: CASSLGRNPRDEQFF.

The CDR3 protein is CATSDSGLAEHNEQFF. CDR3 bases: TGTGCCACCAGTGATTCGGGACTAGCGGAACACAATGAGCAGTTCTTC. The rearrangement links TRBV24-1 to TRBJ2-1; 11 nucleotides line up with TRBD2. Germline loops: CDR1 KGHDR, CDR2 SFDVKD. The CDR3 is made up of 16 amino acids. Germline trimming cut 2 bases from V and 5 bases from J; bases unmatched to any gene: 4.

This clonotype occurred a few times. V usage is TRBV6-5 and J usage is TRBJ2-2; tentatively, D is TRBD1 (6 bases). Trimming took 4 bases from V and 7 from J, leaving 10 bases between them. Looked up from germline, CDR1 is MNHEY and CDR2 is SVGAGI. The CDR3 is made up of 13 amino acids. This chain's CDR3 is CASSSRTDGELFF. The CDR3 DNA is TGTGCCAGCAGTTCGCGGACAGACGGGGAGCTGTTTTTT.

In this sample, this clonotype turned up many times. In DNA form, the CDR3 reads TGTGCCAGCAGCCCCTTTGCTCTAGGATCGGGAGCTGGCCATGGCTACACCTTC. It is translated as CASSPFALGSGAGHGYTF. J is TRBJ1-2 and V is TRBV9; D not certain. Per germline, CDR1 SGDLS and CDR2 YYNGEE. V shed 4 bases and J shed 6 bases, with 28 bases lying between them. The length of the CDR3 is 18 residues.

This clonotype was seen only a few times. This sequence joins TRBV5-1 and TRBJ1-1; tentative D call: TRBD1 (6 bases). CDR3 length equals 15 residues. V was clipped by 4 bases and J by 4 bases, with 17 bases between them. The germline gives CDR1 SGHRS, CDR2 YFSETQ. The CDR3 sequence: CASSLQTWGATEAFF. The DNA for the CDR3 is TGCGCCAGCAGCCTTCAGACTTGGGGGGCCACTGAAGCTTTCTTT.

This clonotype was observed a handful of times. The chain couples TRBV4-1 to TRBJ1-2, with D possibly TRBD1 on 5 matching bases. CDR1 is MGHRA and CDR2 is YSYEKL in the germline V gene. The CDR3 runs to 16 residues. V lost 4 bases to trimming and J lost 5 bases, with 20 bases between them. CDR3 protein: CASSRPLGETKYGYTF. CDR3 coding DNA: TGCGCCAGCAGCCGTCCTTTAGGGGAAACCAAATATGGCTACACCTTC.

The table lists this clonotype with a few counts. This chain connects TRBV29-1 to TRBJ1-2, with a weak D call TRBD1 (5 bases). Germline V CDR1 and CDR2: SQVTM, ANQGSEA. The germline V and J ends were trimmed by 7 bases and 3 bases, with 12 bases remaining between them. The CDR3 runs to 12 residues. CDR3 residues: CSAGGDHYGYTF. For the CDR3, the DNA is TGCAGCGCCGGGGGGGACCACTATGGCTACACCTTC.

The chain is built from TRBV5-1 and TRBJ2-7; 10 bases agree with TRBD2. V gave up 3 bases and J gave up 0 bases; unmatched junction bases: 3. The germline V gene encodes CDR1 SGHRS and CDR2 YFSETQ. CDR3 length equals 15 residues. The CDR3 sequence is CASSSGLADSYEQYF. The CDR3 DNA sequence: TGCGCCAGCAGCTCCGGACTAGCGGACTCCTACGAGCAGTACTTC.